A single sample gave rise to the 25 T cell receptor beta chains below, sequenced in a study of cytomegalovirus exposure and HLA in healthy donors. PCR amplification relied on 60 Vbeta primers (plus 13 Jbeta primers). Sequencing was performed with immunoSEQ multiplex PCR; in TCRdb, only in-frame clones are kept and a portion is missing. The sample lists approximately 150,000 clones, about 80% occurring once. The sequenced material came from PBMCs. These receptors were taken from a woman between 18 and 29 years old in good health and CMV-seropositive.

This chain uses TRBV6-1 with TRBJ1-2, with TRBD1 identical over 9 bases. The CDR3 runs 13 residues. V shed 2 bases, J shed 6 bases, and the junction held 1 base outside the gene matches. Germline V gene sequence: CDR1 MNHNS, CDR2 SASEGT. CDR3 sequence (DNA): TGTGCCAGCAGTGAAAGGACAGGGGATGGCTACACCTTC. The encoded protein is CASSERTGDGYTF.

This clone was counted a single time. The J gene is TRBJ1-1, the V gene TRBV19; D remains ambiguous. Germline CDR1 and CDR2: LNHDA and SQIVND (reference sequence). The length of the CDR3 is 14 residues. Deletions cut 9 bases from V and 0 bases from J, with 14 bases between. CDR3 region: CASTLLGMNTEAFF. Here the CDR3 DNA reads TGTGCCAGCACCCTCCTCGGGATGAACACTGAAGCTTTCTTT.

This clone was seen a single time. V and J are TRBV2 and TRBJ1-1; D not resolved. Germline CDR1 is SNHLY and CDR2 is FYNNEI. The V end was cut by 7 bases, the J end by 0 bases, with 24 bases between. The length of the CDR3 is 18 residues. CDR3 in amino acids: CASTHPGEPIYMNTEAFF. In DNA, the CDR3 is TGTGCCAGCACTCACCCGGGTGAACCAATATACATGAACACTGAAGCTTTCTTT. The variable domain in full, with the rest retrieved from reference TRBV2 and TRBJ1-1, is EPEVTQTPSHQVTQMGQEVILRCVPISNHLYFYWYRQILGQKVEFLVSFYNNEISEKSEIFDDQFSVERPDGSNFTLKIRSTKLEDSAMYFCASTHPGEPIYMNTEAFFGQGTRLTVV.

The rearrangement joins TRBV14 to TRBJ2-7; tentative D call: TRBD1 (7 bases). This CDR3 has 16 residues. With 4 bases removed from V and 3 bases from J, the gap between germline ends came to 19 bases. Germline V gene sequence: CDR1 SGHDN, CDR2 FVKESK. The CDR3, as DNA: TGTGCCAGCAGCCGGACTACAGGGGACCACTTCTACGAGCAGTACTTC. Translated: CASSRTTGDHFYEQYF.

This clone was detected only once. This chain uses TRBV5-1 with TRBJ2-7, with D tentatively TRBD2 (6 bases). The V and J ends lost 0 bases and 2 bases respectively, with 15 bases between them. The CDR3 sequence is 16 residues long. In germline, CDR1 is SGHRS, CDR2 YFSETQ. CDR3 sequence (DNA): TGCGCCAGCAGCTTGGCCGGGGGAGTAGAGACCTACGAGCAGTACTTC. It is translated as CASSLAGGVETYEQYF.

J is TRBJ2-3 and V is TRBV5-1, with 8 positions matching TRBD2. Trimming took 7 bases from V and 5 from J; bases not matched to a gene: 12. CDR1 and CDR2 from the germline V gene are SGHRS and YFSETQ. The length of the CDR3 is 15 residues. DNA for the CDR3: TGCGCCAGCCACAAAAGCGGGGGAAAGAAAGATACGCAGTATTTT. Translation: CASHKSGGKKDTQYF.

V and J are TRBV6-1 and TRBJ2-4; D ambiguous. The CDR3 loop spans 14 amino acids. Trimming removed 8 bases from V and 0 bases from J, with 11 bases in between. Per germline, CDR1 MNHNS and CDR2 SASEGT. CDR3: CASRNSLAKNIQYF. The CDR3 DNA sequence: TGTGCCAGCCGAAATAGCCTAGCCAAAAACATTCAGTACTTC.

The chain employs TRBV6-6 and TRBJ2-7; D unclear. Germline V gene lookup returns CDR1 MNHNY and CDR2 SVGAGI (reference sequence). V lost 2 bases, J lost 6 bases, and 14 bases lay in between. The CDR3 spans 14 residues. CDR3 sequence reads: CASSYALQFVEQYF. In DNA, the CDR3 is TGTGCCAGCAGTTACGCTTTGCAGTTTGTCGAGCAGTACTTC.

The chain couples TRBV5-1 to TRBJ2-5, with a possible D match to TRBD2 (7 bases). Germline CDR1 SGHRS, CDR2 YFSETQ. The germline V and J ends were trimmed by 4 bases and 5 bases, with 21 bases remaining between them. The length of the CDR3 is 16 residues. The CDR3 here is CASSLGRGAIGETQYF. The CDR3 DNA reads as TGCGCCAGCAGCCTTGGCCGGGGGGCCATCGGGGAGACCCAGTACTTC.

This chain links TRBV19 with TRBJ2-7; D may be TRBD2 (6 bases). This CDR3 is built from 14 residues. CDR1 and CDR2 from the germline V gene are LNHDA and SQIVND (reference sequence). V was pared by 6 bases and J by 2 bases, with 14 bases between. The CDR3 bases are TGTGCCAGTAGCCTACAGGAGGGGACCTACGAGCAGTACTTC. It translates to CASSLQEGTYEQYF.

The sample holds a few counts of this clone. The CDR3 coding sequence is TGTGCCAGCAGCGCCCCTCCCACTGAAGCTTTCTTT. Its translation is CASSAPPTEAFF. The V gene is TRBV9, the J gene TRBJ1-1; D ambiguous. The CDR3 runs to 12 residues. With 3 bases removed from V and 4 bases from J, the gap between germline ends came to 7 bases. Germline values: CDR1 SGDLS, CDR2 YYNGEE.

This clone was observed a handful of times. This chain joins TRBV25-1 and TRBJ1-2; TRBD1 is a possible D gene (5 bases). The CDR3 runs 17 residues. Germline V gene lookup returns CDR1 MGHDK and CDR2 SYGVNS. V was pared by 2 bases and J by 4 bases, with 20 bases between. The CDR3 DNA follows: TGTGCCAGCAGTGAACCGGGAGGGACTGCCGGGGGCTATGGCTACACCTTC. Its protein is CASSEPGGTAGGYGYTF.

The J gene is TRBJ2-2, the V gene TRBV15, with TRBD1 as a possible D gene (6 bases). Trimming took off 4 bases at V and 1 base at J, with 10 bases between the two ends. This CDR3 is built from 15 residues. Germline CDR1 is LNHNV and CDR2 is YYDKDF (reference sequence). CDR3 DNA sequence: TGTGCCACCAGCACGGGACACGAGAACACCGGGGAGCTGTTTTTT. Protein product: CATSTGHENTGELFF.

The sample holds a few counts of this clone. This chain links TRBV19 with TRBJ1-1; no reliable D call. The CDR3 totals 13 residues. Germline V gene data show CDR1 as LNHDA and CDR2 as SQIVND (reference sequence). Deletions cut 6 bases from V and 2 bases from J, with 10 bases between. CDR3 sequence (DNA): TGTGCCAGTAGGCCCCAGGTTAACACTGAAGCTTTCTTT. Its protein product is CASRPQVNTEAFF.

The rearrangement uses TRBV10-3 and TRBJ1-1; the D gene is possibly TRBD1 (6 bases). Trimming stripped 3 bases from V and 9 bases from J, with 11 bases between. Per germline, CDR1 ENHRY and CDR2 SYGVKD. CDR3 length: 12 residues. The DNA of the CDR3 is TGTGCCATCAGTGACTCCGGGACAAAAGCTTTCTTT. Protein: CAISDSGTKAFF.

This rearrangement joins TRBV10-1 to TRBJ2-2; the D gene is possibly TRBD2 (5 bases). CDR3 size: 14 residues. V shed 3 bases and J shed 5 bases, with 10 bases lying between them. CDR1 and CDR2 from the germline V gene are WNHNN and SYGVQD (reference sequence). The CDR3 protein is CASSEVTGTGELFF. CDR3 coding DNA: TGCGCCAGCAGTGAAGTGACGGGGACCGGGGAGCTGTTTTTT.

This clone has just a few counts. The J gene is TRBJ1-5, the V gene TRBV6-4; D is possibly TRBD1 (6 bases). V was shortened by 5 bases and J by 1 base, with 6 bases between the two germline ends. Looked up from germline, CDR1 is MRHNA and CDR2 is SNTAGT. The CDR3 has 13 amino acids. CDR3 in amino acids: CASSTGSNQPQHF. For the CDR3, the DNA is TGTGCCAGCAGTACAGGGAGCAATCAGCCCCAGCATTTT.

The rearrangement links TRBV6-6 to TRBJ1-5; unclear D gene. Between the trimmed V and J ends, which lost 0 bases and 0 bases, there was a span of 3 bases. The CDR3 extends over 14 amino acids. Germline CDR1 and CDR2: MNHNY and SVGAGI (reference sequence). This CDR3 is CASSYSHSNQPQHF. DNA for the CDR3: TGTGCCAGCAGTTACTCCCATAGCAATCAGCCCCAGCATTTT.

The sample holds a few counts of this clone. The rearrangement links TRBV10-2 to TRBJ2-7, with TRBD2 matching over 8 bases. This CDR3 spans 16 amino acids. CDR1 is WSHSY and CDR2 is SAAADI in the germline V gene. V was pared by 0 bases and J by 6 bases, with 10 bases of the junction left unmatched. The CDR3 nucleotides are TGCGCCAGCAGTGAGTCAGCGCCGGGACTAGTTATCGAGCAGTACTTC. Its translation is CASSESAPGLVIEQYF.

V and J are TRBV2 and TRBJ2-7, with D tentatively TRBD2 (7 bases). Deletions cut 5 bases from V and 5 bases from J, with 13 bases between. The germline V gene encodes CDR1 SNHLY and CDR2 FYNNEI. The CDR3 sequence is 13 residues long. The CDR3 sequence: CASSWGGRDEQYF. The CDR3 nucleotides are TGTGCCAGCAGTTGGGGGGGGCGGGACGAGCAGTACTTC.

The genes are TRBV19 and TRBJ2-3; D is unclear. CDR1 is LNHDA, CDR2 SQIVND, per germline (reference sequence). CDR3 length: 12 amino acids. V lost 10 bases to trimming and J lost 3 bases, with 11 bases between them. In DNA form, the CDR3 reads TGTGCCACTCAGAGGTCGACAGATACGCAGTATTTT. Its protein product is CATQRSTDTQYF.

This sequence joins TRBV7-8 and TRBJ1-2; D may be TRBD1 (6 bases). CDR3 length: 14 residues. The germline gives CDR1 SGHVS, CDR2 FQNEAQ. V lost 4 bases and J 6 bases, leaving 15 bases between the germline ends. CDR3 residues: CASSSQQGMDGYTF. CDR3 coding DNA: TGTGCCAGCAGCTCACAACAGGGAATGGATGGCTACACCTTC.

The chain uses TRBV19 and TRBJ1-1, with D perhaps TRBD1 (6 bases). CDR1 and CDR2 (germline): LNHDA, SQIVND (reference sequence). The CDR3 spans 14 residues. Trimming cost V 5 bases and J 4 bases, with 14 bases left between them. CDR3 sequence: CASSSTGTVTEAFF. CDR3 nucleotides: TGTGCCAGTAGTTCTACAGGGACGGTCACTGAAGCTTTCTTT.

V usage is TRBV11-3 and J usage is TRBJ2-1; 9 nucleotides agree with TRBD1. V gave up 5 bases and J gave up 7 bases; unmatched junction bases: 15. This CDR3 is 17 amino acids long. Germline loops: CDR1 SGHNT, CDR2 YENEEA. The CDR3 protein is CASSPTPGQGPYNEQFF. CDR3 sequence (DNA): TGTGCCAGCAGCCCGACCCCGGGACAGGGACCGTATAATGAGCAGTTCTTC.

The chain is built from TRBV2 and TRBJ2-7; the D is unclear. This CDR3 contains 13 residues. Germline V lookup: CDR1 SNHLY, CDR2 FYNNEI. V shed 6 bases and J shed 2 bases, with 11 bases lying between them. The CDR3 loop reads CASSRVSTYEQYF. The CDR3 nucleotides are TGTGCCAGCAGCCGGGTCAGCACCTACGAGCAGTACTTC.